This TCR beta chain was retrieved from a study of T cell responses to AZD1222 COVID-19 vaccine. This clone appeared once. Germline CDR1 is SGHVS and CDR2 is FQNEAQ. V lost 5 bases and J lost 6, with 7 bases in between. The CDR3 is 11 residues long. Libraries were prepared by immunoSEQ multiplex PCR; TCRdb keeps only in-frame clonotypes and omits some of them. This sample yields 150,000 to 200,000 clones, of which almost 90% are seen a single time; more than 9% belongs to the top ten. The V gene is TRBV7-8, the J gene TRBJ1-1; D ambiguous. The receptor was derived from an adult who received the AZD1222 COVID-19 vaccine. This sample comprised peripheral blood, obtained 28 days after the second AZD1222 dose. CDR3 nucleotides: TGTGCCAGCAGCCCCTTTTCTGAAGCTTTCTTT. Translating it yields CASSPFSEAFF.